This entry is about one TCR beta chain. Its antigen is unidentified. Expressed TCRB transcripts got sequenced, as all isolated RNA was reverse transcribed. Here immunoSEQ multiplex PCR was the method, and the copy in TCRdb shows in-frame clones only, minus some. The table includes roughly 610,000 clones, about 14% detected once. This record belongs to a study of beta chain features in type 1 diabetes. Study-level results: The influence of HLA type on TCRB rearrangement stayed undetermined. Across patients, naive, central memory and Treg TCRB repertoires exhibited apparently greater similarity than was observed across healthy donors.

The sample comprised naive CD4+ T cells from blood. This TCR came from a man between 18 and 29 years old in good health.

CDR3 amino acids: CASSGTSGIHFEQYF. The CDR3 nucleotides are TGTGCCAGCAGTGGGACTAGCGGGATTCACTTCGAGCAGTACTTC. V is TRBV6-1 and J is TRBJ2-7; 12 bases fit TRBD2. Germline CDR1 and CDR2: MNHNS and SASEGT. J was trimmed by 6 bases and V by 4 bases; bases with no gene match: 7. The CDR3 spans 15 residues.